What follows are 10 T cell receptor beta chains derived from one specimen sequenced in a study of identical twins. TCRdb called the 5' RACE reads again in MiXCR, with one record for every CDR3 protein. The sample lists hundreds of thousands of distinct CDR3 sequences, more than 8% occurring once. This sample also appeared in a second study, on yellow fever vaccine responses in identical twins.

The material sequenced was CD8+ T cells sorted from blood. The receptors originated from a woman younger than 35 in good health.

The chain couples TRBV18 to TRBJ2-5; the D is unclear. V was cut by 1 base and J by 5 bases, with 11 bases left in between. This CDR3 has 14 amino acids. The germline V gene encodes CDR1 KGHSH and CDR2 LQKENI. This chain's CDR3 is CASSPQSRAETQYF. The CDR3 bases are TGTGCCAGCTCACCACAATCTAGGGCGGAGACCCAGTACTTC.

The chain is built from TRBV7-9 and TRBJ2-7; D may match TRBD1 or TRBD2 (5 bases each). CDR1 and CDR2 from the germline V gene are SEHNR and FQNEAQ (reference sequence). The V end was cut by 0 bases, the J end by 6 bases, with 15 bases between. The CDR3 sequence is 15 residues long. Here the CDR3 DNA reads TGTGCCAGCAGCTTAGCCGGGACGGTTGATCTCGAGCAGTACTTC. As protein: CASSLAGTVDLEQYF.

This clonotype showed up just a few times. The rearrangement links TRBV4-1 to TRBJ2-7; 10 nucleotides agree with TRBD2. The CDR3 is 15 amino acids. The germline gives CDR1 MGHRA, CDR2 YSYEKL. The trim removed 3 bases at V and 0 bases at J, leaving 2 bases unmatched. CDR3: CASSQASGSSYEQYF. The CDR3 DNA reads TGCGCCAGCAGCCAGGCTAGCGGGAGCTCCTACGAGCAGTACTTC.

This clonotype came up a few times. The chain employs TRBV2 and TRBJ1-1; D is unresolved. The CDR3 runs 15 residues. Per germline, CDR1 SNHLY and CDR2 FYNNEI. The V and J ends lost 1 base and 6 bases respectively, with 15 bases between them. CDR3 region: CASSEVTARVSEAFF. Here the CDR3 DNA reads TGTGCCAGCAGTGAAGTCACCGCCCGGGTTTCTGAAGCTTTCTTT.

This clonotype was counted many times. The chain joins TRBV29-1 to TRBJ2-7, with 7 bases aligning to TRBD1. The junction had 7 bases not matched to a gene; V was cut back by 4 bases and J by 4 bases. Per the germline V gene, CDR1 is SQVTM and CDR2 is ANQGSEA. CDR3 length: 13 amino acids. This CDR3 is CSVVPQGEYEQYF. The DNA for the CDR3 is TGCAGCGTTGTGCCGCAGGGGGAATACGAGCAGTACTTC.

In this sample, this clonotype turned up a few times. The chain combines TRBV20-1 with TRBJ2-7; D is unclear. V lost 3 bases and J 6 bases, leaving 12 bases between the germline ends. Germline V gene data show CDR1 as DFQATT and CDR2 as SNEGSKA (reference sequence). The CDR3 has 12 amino acids. For the CDR3, the DNA is TGCAGTGCTAGGGTCCTCCAAGTCGAGCAGTACTTC. Its protein product is CSARVLQVEQYF.

The chain couples TRBV11-1 to TRBJ2-1; 10 bases map to TRBD1. Germline values: CDR1 SGHAT, CDR2 FQDESV (reference sequence). This CDR3 contains 20 residues. The J segment lost 8 bases and the V segment lost 4 bases, leaving 23 bases of the junction unmatched. Written as DNA, the CDR3 is TGTGCCAGCAGCTCCCCCCAACTCCCCAAAACGGGACAGGGGTTCGATGAGCAGTTCTTC. This translates into CASSSPQLPKTGQGFDEQFF.

This chain joins TRBV27 and TRBJ2-5; 8 bases align to TRBD2. V lost 0 bases, J lost 5 bases, and 8 bases stayed unmatched. From germline, CDR1 is MNHEY and CDR2 SMNVEV (reference sequence). This CDR3 spans 16 amino acids. The CDR3 region has the DNA TGTGCCAGCAGTTTATCGGCGGGAGGTTCCCGGGAGACCCAGTACTTC. Protein product: CASSLSAGGSRETQYF.

V usage is TRBV7-9 and J usage is TRBJ2-6; possibly TRBD1 for D (6 bases). Trimming shortened V by 6 bases and J by 0 bases, and 12 bases separated the two germline ends. Per the germline V gene, CDR1 is SEHNR and CDR2 is FQNEAQ (reference sequence). This CDR3 comprises 16 residues. As DNA, the CDR3 is TGTGCCAGCAGTCCAGGACAGAGCTCTGGGGCCAACGTCCTGACTTTC. Translating it yields CASSPGQSSGANVLTF. Combining the CDR3 with reference TRBV7-9 and TRBJ2-6 gives the whole variable domain DTGVSQNPRHKITKRGQNVTFRCDPISEHNRLYWYRQTLGQGPEFLTYFQNEAQLEKSRLLSDRFSAERPKGSFSTLEIQRTEQGDSAMYLCASSPGQSSGANVLTFGAGSRLTVL.

This clonotype showed up just a few times. The V call is TRBV20-1, the J call TRBJ2-1; unclear D gene. CDR1 and CDR2 from the germline V gene are DFQATT and SNEGSKA (reference sequence). With 0 bases removed from V and 10 bases from J, the gap between germline ends came to 10 bases. The CDR3 covers 12 residues. The CDR3 bases are TGCAGTGCTAGAGATCAGAGCGTAGAGCAGTTCTTC. Its translation is CSARDQSVEQFF.